This TCR beta chain was identified in a study of response to subunit inactivated influenza vaccine. TCRdb processed the RT-PCR reads anew with MiXCR; each CDR3 protein has one entry. The sample includes approximately 310,000 distinct CDR3 sequences, 20% to 25% of them seen just once. The study's findings and limits: New T cells are recruited in small numbers by each seasonal influenza vaccination, according to the authors' suggestion.

This clonotype was recorded a few times. Its antigen remains unknown. V shed 2 bases and J 5 bases; nucleotides not matched to a gene: 5. Germline lookup yields CDR1 SQVTM and CDR2 ANQGSEA. The CDR3 has 13 amino acids. This clonotype originated in a man in his fifties or sixties who received an inactivated influenza vaccine. The chain links TRBV29-1 to TRBJ2-5, with 7 positions matching TRBD1. The sample here was PBMCs from blood, taken about 19 months after vaccination. The CDR3 protein is CSVEYGRGETQYF. Here the CDR3 DNA reads TGCAGCGTTGAATACGGCAGGGGGGAGACCCAGTACTTC. Full variable domain (outside the CDR3, taken from reference TRBV29-1 and TRBJ2-5): SAVISQKPSRDICQRGTSLTIQCQVDSQVTMMFWYRQQPGQSLTLIATANQGSEATYESGFVIDKFPISRPNLTFSTLTVSNMSPEDSSIYLCSVEYGRGETQYFGPGTRLLVL.